The source of this TCR beta chain is a study of shared T cell receptors in the human thymus. Some clones are missing from TCRdb's copy, which holds only in-frame ones; the method was immunoSEQ multiplex PCR. This sample has roughly 700,000 clones, with roughly 90% found just once. V lost 6 bases, J lost 4 bases, and 7 bases stayed unmatched. Per the germline V gene, CDR1 is LGHNA and CDR2 is YSLEER. CDR3 length: 15 residues. The same specimen was also included in a second study, on human thymus T cells. This second report adds: Donation came from healthy Finnish infants having corrective surgery for congenital heart defects. Related research has reported that thymic repertoires overlap highly among unrelated individuals.

The J gene is TRBJ2-5, the V gene TRBV4-3; 11 bases line up with TRBD1. Sequencing input: thymocytes. The TCR comes from a boy in the first two years of life with a congenital heart defect. The chain's CDR3 is CASSLSGTGGETQYF. The DNA for the CDR3 is TGCGCCAGCAGTCTCTCCGGGACAGGGGGAGAGACCCAGTACTTC.